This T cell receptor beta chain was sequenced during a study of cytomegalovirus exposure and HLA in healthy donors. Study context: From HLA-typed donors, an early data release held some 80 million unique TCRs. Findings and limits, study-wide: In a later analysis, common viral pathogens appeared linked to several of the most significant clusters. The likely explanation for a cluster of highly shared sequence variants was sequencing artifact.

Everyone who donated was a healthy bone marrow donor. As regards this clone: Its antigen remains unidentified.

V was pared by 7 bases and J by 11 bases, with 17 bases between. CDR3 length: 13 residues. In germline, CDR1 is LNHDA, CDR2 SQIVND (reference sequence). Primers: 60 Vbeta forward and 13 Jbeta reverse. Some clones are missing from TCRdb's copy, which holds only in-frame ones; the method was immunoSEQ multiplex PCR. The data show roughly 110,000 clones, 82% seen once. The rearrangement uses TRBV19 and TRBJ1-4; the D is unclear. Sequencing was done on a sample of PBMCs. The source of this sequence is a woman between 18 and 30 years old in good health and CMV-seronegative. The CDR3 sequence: CASTLSLRGKLFF. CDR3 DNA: TGTGCCAGTACCCTCTCGTTAAGAGGGAAACTGTTTTTT.